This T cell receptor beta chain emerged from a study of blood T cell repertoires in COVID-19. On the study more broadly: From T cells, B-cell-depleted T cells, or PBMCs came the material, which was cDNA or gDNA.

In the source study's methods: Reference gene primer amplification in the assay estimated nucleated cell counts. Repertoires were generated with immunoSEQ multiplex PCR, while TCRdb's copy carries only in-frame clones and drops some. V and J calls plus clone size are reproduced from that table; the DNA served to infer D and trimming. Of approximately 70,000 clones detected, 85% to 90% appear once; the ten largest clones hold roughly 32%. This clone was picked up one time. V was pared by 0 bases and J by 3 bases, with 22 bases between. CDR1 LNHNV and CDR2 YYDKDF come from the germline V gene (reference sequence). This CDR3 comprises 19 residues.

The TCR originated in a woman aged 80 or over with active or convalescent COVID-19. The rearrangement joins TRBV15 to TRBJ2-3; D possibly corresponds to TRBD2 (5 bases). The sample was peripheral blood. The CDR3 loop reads CATSRDRMAGNGMTDTQYF. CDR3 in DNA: TGTGCCACCAGCAGAGATCGGATGGCGGGTAACGGGATGACAGATACGCAGTATTTT.